This record covers a single TCR beta chain. This sample was included in a study of blood T cell repertoires in COVID-19. Across the whole study: Acute and convalescent COVID-19 samples came from the United States, Italy and Spain.

The CDR3 covers 17 residues. V lost 4 bases to trimming and J lost 1 base; unmatched junction nucleotides: 8. From germline, CDR1 is PRHDT and CDR2 FYEKMQ (reference sequence). Assay: immunoSEQ multiplex PCR; the TCRdb copy retains only in-frame clones and omits some. The profile shows around 150,000 clones, around nine tenths of them singletons. The Seattle patients joined while their infection was active and were tracked longitudinally afterward. The chain uses TRBV13 and TRBJ1-5; 9 positions match TRBD1. This TCR was sampled from a woman in her seventies with COVID-19, enrolled during active disease. Sequencing was performed on peripheral blood. CDR3 sequence (DNA): TGTGCCAGCAGCTCCGGGGGTGGACAGGGGAGCAATCAGCCCCAGCATTTT. It is translated as CASSSGGGQGSNQPQHF.